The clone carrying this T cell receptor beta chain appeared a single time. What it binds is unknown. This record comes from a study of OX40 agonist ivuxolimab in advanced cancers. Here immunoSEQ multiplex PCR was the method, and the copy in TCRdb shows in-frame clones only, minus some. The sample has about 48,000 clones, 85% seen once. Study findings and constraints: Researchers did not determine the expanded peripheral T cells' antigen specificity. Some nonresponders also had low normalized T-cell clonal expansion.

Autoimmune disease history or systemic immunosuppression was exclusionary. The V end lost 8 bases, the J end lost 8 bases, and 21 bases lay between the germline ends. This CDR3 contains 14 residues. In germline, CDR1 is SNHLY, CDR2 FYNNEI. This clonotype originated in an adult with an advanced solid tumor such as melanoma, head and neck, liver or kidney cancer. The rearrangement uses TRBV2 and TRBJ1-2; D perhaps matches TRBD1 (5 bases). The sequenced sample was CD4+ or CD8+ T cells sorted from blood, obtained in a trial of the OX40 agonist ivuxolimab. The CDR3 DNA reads TGTGCCAGCCTTCTGGGGGACCAACACGGAGGCTACACCTTC. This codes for CASLLGDQHGGYTF.